These 9 T cell receptor beta chains share one sample of origin, sequenced in a study of blood T cell repertoires in COVID-19. Repertoires were generated with immunoSEQ multiplex PCR, while TCRdb's copy carries only in-frame clones and drops some. The sample contains 98,000 or so clones, 88% of which appear only once. Sequenced input: peripheral blood. These receptors were obtained from a human donor in a cohort sampled during active COVID-19.

CDR3 amino acids: CASSLLPQGAEAFF. CDR3 coding DNA: TGTGCCAGCAGCCTTCTCCCCCAGGGGGCTGAAGCTTTCTTT. The rearrangement links TRBV4-2 to TRBJ1-1, with TRBD1 identical over 7 bases. This CDR3 has 14 residues. The germline V gene has CDR1 LGHNA and CDR2 YNFKEQ. With V trimmed by 4 bases and J by 6 bases, 8 bases remained unmatched.

Here the CDR3 DNA reads TGCAGCGTCCTAGCGGGACCCCGGGAAGAGCAGTACTTC. It encodes CSVLAGPREEQYF. This chain connects TRBV29-1 to TRBJ2-7; 9 bases are a match to TRBD2. Germline V CDR1 and CDR2: SQVTM, ANQGSEA. V was clipped by 6 bases and J by 7 bases; unmatched bases: 10. The CDR3 is 13 amino acids.

The chain is built from TRBV7-8 and TRBJ1-4; a possible D gene is TRBD1 (5 bases). Germline V lookup: CDR1 SGHVS, CDR2 FQNEAQ. The CDR3 has 16 residues. The V end lost 3 bases, the J end lost 0 bases, and 11 bases lay between the germline ends. The CDR3 DNA reads TGTGCCAGCAGCTTCTCAGGGAGGGCAACTAATGAAAAACTGTTTTTT. Its protein product is CASSFSGRATNEKLFF.

The rearrangement joins TRBV7-2 to TRBJ2-1, with D perhaps TRBD1 (6 bases). The CDR3 totals 16 residues. Per the germline V gene, CDR1 is SGHTA and CDR2 is FQGNSA. Trimming took 1 base from V and 4 from J, leaving 14 bases between them. The CDR3 sequence: CASSLEGQGYYNEQFF. CDR3 sequence (DNA): TGTGCCAGCAGCTTAGAAGGGCAGGGGTATTACAATGAGCAGTTCTTC.

The rearrangement uses TRBV29-1 and TRBJ2-1, with TRBD1 matching 11 bases. Trimming took 0 bases from V and 2 from J; bases not matched to a gene: 0. Germline-derived CDR1 and CDR2 are SQVTM and ANQGSEA. The CDR3 runs to 15 residues. The chain's CDR3 is CSVEEGQGAYNEQFF. The DNA for the CDR3 is TGCAGCGTTGAAGAGGGACAGGGGGCCTACAATGAGCAGTTCTTC.

The rearrangement joins TRBV4-2 to TRBJ2-7; D possibly corresponds to TRBD1 (5 bases). Per germline, CDR1 LGHNA and CDR2 YNFKEQ. The CDR3 length is 15 residues. Trimming stripped 0 bases from V and 3 bases from J, with 12 bases between. This CDR3 reads CASSQDRQGFYEQYF. In DNA, the CDR3 is TGTGCCAGCAGCCAAGATCGGCAGGGTTTCTACGAGCAGTACTTC.

The chain employs TRBV5-6 and TRBJ2-5, with D possibly being TRBD1 (6 bases). The CDR3 has 15 residues. CDR1 and CDR2 (germline): SGHDT, YYEEEE. V was clipped by 4 bases and J by 4 bases, with 17 bases between them. CDR3 region: CASSRRDTRGETQYF. The CDR3 bases are TGTGCCAGCAGCCGAAGGGACACCAGAGGAGAGACCCAGTACTTC.

The gene calls are TRBV3-1 (or the pseudogene TRBV3-2) and TRBJ2-2, with D possibly TRBD2 on 6 matching bases. The germline V and J ends were trimmed by 5 bases and 5 bases, with 12 bases remaining between them. CDR1 and CDR2 (germline): LGHDT, YNNKEL (reference sequence). The CDR3 runs to 14 residues. Here the CDR3 reads CASSAGTSTGELFF. The CDR3 DNA is TGTGCCAGCAGCGCGGGGACTTCTACCGGGGAGCTGTTTTTT.

This chain links TRBV9 with TRBJ2-2, with 13 bases matching TRBD2. J was trimmed by 4 bases and V by 2 bases; bases with no gene match: 2. This CDR3 comprises 16 residues. The germline CDR1 and CDR2 sequences are SGDLS and YYNGEE. Here the CDR3 reads CASSVTSGRATGELFF. CDR3 DNA sequence: TGTGCCAGCAGCGTTACTAGCGGGAGGGCCACCGGGGAGCTGTTTTTT.